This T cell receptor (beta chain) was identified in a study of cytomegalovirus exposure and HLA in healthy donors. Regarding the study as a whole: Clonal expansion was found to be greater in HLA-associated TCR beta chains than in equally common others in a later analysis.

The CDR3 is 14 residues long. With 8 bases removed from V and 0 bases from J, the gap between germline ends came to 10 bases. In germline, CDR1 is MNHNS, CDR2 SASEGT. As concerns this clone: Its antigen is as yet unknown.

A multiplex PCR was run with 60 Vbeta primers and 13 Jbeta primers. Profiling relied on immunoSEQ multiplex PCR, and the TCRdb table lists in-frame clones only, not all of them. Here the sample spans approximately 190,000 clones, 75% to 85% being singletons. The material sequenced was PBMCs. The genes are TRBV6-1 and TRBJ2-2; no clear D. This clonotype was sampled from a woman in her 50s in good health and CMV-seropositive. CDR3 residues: CASQRHPNTGELFF. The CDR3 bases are TGTGCCAGCCAAAGACACCCGAACACCGGGGAGCTGTTTTTT.